These T cell receptor beta chains were read from a single sample in a study of radiotherapy plus CTLA-4 blockade in lung cancer. Produced via immunoSEQ multiplex PCR; TCRdb's table is partial and in-frame only. The sample lists 70,000 to 85,000 clones, nearly 75% occurring once. The sample consisted of peripheral blood, taken from a patient treated with radiotherapy plus ipilimumab. These receptors originate from a human donor with non-small cell lung cancer whose response to radiotherapy plus ipilimumab could not be evaluated. Both conserved end residues are part of each CDR3. Each record gives: V gene, D gene, clone size, J gene, CDR3 protein, CDR3 DNA. A D gene is named only where the DNA matches it firmly. The listing skips clone size in some rows; elsewhere it reads once, few, many or a size class.

TRBV19	NA	NA	TRBJ2-1	CASSRGTFSYNEQFF	TGTGCCAGTAGTAGGGGGACATTCTCCTACAATGAGCAGTTCTTC
TRBV14	TRBD1	many	TRBJ1-1	CASSQALGQVHTEAFF	TGTGCCAGCAGCCAAGCACTGGGACAGGTCCACACTGAAGCTTTCTTT
TRBV4-1	TRBD2	NA	TRBJ2-7	CASSQGTSGVTYEQYF	TGCGCCAGCAGCCAAGGGACTAGCGGGGTCACCTACGAGCAGTACTTC
TRBV5-1	TRBD1	NA	TRBJ1-1	CASSPRTGIRNTEAFF	TGCGCCAGCAGCCCTAGGACAGGGATAAGGAACACTGAAGCTTTCTTT
TRBV7-6	TRBD1	NA	TRBJ2-7	CASSSVQGAYEQYF	TGTGCCAGCAGCTCCGTGCAGGGGGCCTACGAGCAGTACTTC
TRBV27	TRBD2	once	TRBJ2-7	CASSLGSPGLAGVRYEQYF	TGTGCCAGCAGTTTAGGGTCGCCGGGACTAGCGGGAGTAAGGTACGAGCAGTACTTC
TRBV7-9	NA	few	TRBJ1-3	CASSLIQHGNTIYF	TGTGCCAGCAGCTTAATACAGCATGGAAACACCATATATTTT
TRBV6-6	NA	NA	TRBJ2-2	CASTRTNTGELFF	TGTGCCAGCACCAGGACGAACACCGGGGAGCTGTTTTTT
TRBV7-9	TRBD1	NA	TRBJ2-7	CASSSMGQGAPEQYF	TGTGCCAGCAGCTCGATGGGACAGGGGGCGCCCGAGCAGTACTTC
TRBV5-1	TRBD2	NA	TRBJ2-3	CASSLIAGSTDTQYF	TGCGCCAGCAGCTTGATAGCGGGAAGCACAGATACGCAGTATTTT
TRBV29-1	NA	NA	TRBJ1-2	CSVRPGIINYGYTF	TGCAGCGTCCGGCCGGGAATTATTAACTATGGCTACACCTTC
TRBV10-3	TRBD1	NA	TRBJ2-3	CAISDLGTGGTDTQYF	TGTGCCATCAGTGATCTCGGGACAGGGGGCACAGATACGCAGTATTTT
TRBV5-1	NA	NA	TRBJ1-1	CASSSQGGTEAFF	TGCGCCAGCAGCTCGCAGGGAGGAACTGAAGCTTTCTTT
TRBV19	TRBD2	NA	TRBJ2-1	CASSIGLGLAGPPRAFYNEQFF	TGTGCCAGTAGTATAGGGTTAGGACTAGCGGGACCCCCGAGGGCCTTTTACAATGAGCAGTTCTTC
TRBV4-3	TRBD1	NA	TRBJ2-7	CASSRSGQVSSYEQYF	TGCGCCAGCAGCCGTTCAGGACAGGTCAGCTCCTACGAGCAGTACTTC
TRBV30	TRBD1	NA	TRBJ1-5	CAWATGSNQPQHF	TGTGCCTGGGCGACAGGGAGCAATCAGCCCCAGCATTTT
TRBV6-1	NA	NA	TRBJ1-3	CASSDREHSGNTIYF	TGTGCCAGCAGTGACCGGGAACACTCTGGAAACACCATATATTTT